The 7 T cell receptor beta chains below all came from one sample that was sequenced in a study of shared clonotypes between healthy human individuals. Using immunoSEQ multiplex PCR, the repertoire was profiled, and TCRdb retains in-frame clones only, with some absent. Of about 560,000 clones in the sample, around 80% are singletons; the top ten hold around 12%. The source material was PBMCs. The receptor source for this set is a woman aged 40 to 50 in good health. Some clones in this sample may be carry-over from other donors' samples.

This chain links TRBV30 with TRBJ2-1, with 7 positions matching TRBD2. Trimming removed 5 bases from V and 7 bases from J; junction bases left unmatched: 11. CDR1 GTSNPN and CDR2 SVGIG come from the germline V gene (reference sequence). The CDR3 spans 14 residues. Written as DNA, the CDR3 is TGTGCCTGGTCCGGACTAGGTATAGGAAATGAGCAGTTCTTC. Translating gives CAWSGLGIGNEQFF. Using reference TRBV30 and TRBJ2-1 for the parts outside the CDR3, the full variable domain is SQTIHQWPATLVQPVGSPLSLECTVEGTSNPNLYWYRQAAGRGLQLLFYSVGIGQISSEVPQNLSASRPQDRQFILSSKKLLLSDSGFYLCAWSGLGIGNEQFFGPGTRLTVL.

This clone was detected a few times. CDR3 nucleotide sequence: TGCAGCGTTGAAATACAGGCAGGGACTGAAGCTTTCTTT. It translates to CSVEIQAGTEAFF. This chain uses TRBV29-1 with TRBJ1-1; D perhaps matches TRBD1 (5 bases). V was clipped by 2 bases and J by 5 bases, with 12 bases between them. The CDR3 runs to 13 residues. Looked up from germline, CDR1 is SQVTM and CDR2 is ANQGSEA.

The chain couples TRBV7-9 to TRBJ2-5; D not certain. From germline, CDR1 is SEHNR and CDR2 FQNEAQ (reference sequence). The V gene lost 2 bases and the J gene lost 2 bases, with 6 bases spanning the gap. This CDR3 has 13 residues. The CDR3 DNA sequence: TGTGCCAGCAGCTTAATAAGTCAAGAGACCCAGTACTTC. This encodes CASSLISQETQYF.

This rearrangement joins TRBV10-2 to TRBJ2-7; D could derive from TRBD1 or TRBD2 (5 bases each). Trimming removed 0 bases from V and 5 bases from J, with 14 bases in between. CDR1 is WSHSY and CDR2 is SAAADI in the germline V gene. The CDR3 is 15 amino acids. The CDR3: CASSESGVPPNEQYF. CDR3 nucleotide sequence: TGCGCCAGCAGTGAGTCGGGGGTCCCTCCTAACGAGCAGTACTTC.

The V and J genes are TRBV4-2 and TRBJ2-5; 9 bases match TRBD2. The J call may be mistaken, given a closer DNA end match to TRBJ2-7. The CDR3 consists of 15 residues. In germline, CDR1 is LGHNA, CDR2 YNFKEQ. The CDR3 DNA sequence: TGTGCCAGCAGCCAGGAGCTAGCGGGATCCGACGAGCAGTACTTC. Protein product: CASSQELAGSDEQYF.

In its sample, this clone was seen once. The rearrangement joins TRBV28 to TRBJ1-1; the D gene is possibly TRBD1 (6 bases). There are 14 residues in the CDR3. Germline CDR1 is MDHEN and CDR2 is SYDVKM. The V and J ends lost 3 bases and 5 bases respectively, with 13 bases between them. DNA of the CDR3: TGTGCCAGCAGTTTGGGCGGGGGCATTACTGAAGCTTTCTTT. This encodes CASSLGGGITEAFF.

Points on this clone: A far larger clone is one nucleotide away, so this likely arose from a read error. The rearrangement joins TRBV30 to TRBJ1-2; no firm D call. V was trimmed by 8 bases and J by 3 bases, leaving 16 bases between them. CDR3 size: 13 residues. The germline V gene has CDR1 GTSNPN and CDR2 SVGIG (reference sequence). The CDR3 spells CARTKGGDYGYTF. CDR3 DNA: TGTGCCCGGACCAAGGGTGGCGACTATGGCTACACCTTC.